Described below is a single T cell receptor beta chain sequence and its context. Its target is not known. The data stem from a study of cytomegalovirus exposure and HLA in healthy donors. Study results and caveats: Sequence variants that were highly shared formed a cluster that was likely a sequencing artifact. According to a later analysis, most TCR beta chains associated with CMV appeared HLA-restricted.

Primers for the PCR totalled 60 Vbeta and 13 Jbeta. Some clones are missing from TCRdb's copy, which holds only in-frame ones; the method was immunoSEQ multiplex PCR. The sample has about 170,000 clones, approximately 80% seen once. The CDR3 has 14 residues. Germline assignment: CDR1 SEHNR and CDR2 FQNEAQ (reference sequence). The V gene lost 0 bases and the J gene lost 6 bases, with 9 bases spanning the gap. This receptor was identified in a man aged 18 to 30 in good health and CMV-seronegative. Sequenced: PBMCs. V usage is TRBV7-9 and J usage is TRBJ1-3, with D perhaps matching TRBD1 (5 bases). The CDR3 sequence is CASSLARVENTIYF. The CDR3 DNA sequence: TGTGCCAGCAGCTTAGCCAGGGTCGAAAACACCATATATTTT. Supplemented by reference TRBV7-9 and TRBJ1-3, the full variable domain reads DTGVSQNPRHKITKRGQNVTFRCDPISEHNRLYWYRQTLGQGPEFLTYFQNEAQLEKSRLLSDRFSAERPKGSFSTLEIQRTEQGDSAMYLCASSLARVENTIYFGEGSWLTVV.